The 7 T cell receptor beta chains given below trace back to one sample, sequenced in a study of control samples from healthy donors and cancer patients. Profiled with immunoSEQ multiplex PCR; TCRdb holds only in-frame clones, not every one. The sample includes 150,000 to 200,000 clones, approximately 94% of them seen just once. Material: blood. The receptors come from a man aged 30 to 45 in good health.

V usage is TRBV5-1 and J usage is TRBJ2-5; 7 nucleotides match TRBD1. The ends lost 4 bases at V and 0 bases at J; junction bases unmatched: 9. Germline CDR1 and CDR2: SGHRS and YFSETQ. The CDR3 extends over 16 amino acids. CDR3 amino acids: CASSGADRTYQETQYF. The CDR3 DNA reads as TGCGCCAGCAGCGGGGCGGACAGGACGTACCAAGAGACCCAGTACTTC.

The chain links TRBV28 to TRBJ1-3; the D gene is possibly TRBD1 (6 bases). The CDR3 has 13 amino acids. Germline assignment: CDR1 MDHEN and CDR2 SYDVKM. V was trimmed by 6 bases and J by 8 bases, leaving 14 bases between them. The CDR3 bases are TGTGCCAGCAGGATACTACAGGGACACACCATATATTTT. Protein sequence: CASRILQGHTIYF.

This clone was seen more than once but under ten times. As DNA, the CDR3 is TGTGCCAGCAGTCGGATCTACAGGGGGGTCAACGAGCAGTACTTC. It yields the protein CASSRIYRGVNEQYF. The gene calls are TRBV2 and TRBJ2-7; 8 bases match TRBD1. Germline CDR1 is SNHLY and CDR2 is FYNNEI. CDR3 length equals 15 residues. Trimming cost V 5 bases and J 5 bases; bases outside gene matches: 11.

The chain carries TRBV5-4 and TRBJ2-7, with 8 bases lining up with TRBD2. Trimming took 6 bases from V and 4 from J; bases not matched to a gene: 9. The CDR3 has 14 residues. The germline gives CDR1 SGHNT, CDR2 YYREEE (reference sequence). The DNA of the CDR3 is TGTGCCAGCACCCGAGCGGGGGACGTTTACGAGCAGTACTTC. It codes for CASTRAGDVYEQYF.

The chain employs TRBV27 and TRBJ1-1; D is ambiguous. Germline V CDR1 and CDR2: MNHEY, SMNVEV (reference sequence). The CDR3 spans 14 residues. Trimming left V 5 bases short and J 4 bases short, with 14 bases between. CDR3 protein: CASSDRRVGTEAFF. The CDR3, as DNA: TGTGCCAGCAGTGATAGGAGGGTGGGCACTGAAGCTTTCTTT.

The chain uses TRBV28 and TRBJ1-2; D uncertain. V lost 7 bases and J 5 bases, leaving 8 bases between the germline ends. The CDR3 length is 11 residues. CDR1 is MDHEN, CDR2 SYDVKM, per germline. CDR3 loop: CASNQAYGYTF. The DNA for the CDR3 is TGTGCCAGCAATCAGGCTTATGGCTACACCTTC.

The V gene is TRBV2, the J gene TRBJ2-7; 9 nucleotides line up with TRBD1. The V segment lost 3 bases and the J segment 4 bases; nucleotides outside the gene matches: 7. CDR3 length equals 15 residues. The germline gives CDR1 SNHLY, CDR2 FYNNEI. CDR3 sequence: CASSDRTGANYEQYF. In DNA, the CDR3 is TGTGCCAGCAGTGACCGGACAGGGGCAAATTACGAGCAGTACTTC. The complete variable domain, with remaining parts taken from reference TRBV2 and TRBJ2-7, reads EPEVTQTPSHQVTQMGQEVILRCVPISNHLYFYWYRQILGQKVEFLVSFYNNEISEKSEIFDDQFSVERPDGSNFTLKIRSTKLEDSAMYFCASSDRTGANYEQYFGPGTRLTVT.